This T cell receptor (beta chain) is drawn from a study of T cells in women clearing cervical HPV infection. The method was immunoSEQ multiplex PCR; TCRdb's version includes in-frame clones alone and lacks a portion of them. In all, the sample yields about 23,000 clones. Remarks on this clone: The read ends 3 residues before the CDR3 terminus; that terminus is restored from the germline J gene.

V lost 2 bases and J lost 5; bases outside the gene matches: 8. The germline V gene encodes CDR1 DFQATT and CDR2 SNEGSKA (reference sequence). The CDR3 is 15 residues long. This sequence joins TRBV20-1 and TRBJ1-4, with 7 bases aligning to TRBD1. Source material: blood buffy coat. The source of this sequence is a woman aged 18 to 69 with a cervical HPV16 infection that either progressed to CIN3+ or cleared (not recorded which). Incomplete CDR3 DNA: TGCAGTGCTAGACCCAGTGACAGGGTAAATGAAAAA. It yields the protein CSARPSDRVNEK. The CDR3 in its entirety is CSARPSDRVNEKLFF.